Listed below are T cell receptor beta chains from one sample, sequenced in a study of blood T cells in healthy people across ages. Using its own MiXCR run on the 5' RACE reads, TCRdb lists one record per CDR3 protein. The repertoire holds about 2 million distinct CDR3 sequences, with 49% as singletons. The sequenced material came from blood. These receptors all come from a woman aged 40 to 50 in good health. CDR3s include the opening cysteine and the closing phenylalanine or tryptophan. The D gene is left open where the match is weak. The size of a clone is reported for some rows only, either as once, few or many, or as a class for expanded clones.

d_call | j_call | clone_size | v_call | cdr3_nt | cdr3_aa
NA | TRBJ2-7 | few | TRBV20-1 | TGCAGTGCTAGAGTCTCAGGGTTCGAGCAGTACTTC | CSARVSGFEQYF
NA | TRBJ1-1 | NA | TRBV29-1 | TGCAGCGCTAGGAAACAGGGTGGAGGGACTGAAGCTTTCTTT | CSARKQGGGTEAFF
NA | TRBJ1-5 | NA | TRBV20-1 | TGCAGTGCTAGCGGCCAGCTCCATCAGCCCCAGCATTTT | CSASGQLHQPQHF
TRBD2 | TRBJ2-5 | NA | TRBV7-3 | TGTGCCAGCAGCCCGCGACTGACTAGCAGGGAGACCCAGTACTTC | CASSPRLTSRETQYF
TRBD2 | TRBJ2-5 | NA | TRBV6-2/TRBV6-3 | TGTGCCAGCAGTTTAACGACTAGCGGGGTGGAGACCCAGTACTTC | CASSLTTSGVETQYF
TRBD1 | TRBJ1-2 | few | TRBV6-5 | TGTGCCAGCAGACACAAAACAGGGGGCGGCTATGGCTACACCTTC | CASRHKTGGGYGYTF
TRBD2 | TRBJ2-5 | once | TRBV4-3 | TGCGCCAGCAGCCAAGACTTAGTAGCGGGGGAGCAGTACTTC | CASSQDLVAGEQYF
NA | TRBJ2-7 | NA | TRBV6-1 | TGTGCCAGCAGTGAAACGGGGGCGCACTACGAGCAGTACTTC | CASSETGAHYEQYF
TRBD2 | TRBJ2-3 | NA | TRBV6-2/TRBV6-3 | TGTGCCAGCTGCAGGGGACTAGCGGAAATCACAGATACGCAGTATTTT | CASCRGLAEITDTQYF
NA | TRBJ1-1 | NA | TRBV29-1 | TGCAGCGTTAAGGGGAGGCTCACTGAAGCTTTCTTT | CSVKGRLTEAFF
NA | TRBJ2-1 | NA | TRBV13 | TGTGCCAGCAGCCCCCTGGAGATCGGAGAGCAGTTCTTC | CASSPLEIGEQFF
NA | TRBJ2-4 | NA | TRBV20-1 | TGCAGTGCTAGAAGACCCGGGGGGCGGCTCATTCAGTACTTC | CSARRPGGRLIQYF
NA | TRBJ2-4 | NA | TRBV7-2 | TGTGCCAGCAGCTTAGGTCCGGGGGCAGCCAAAAACATTCAGTACTTC | CASSLGPGAAKNIQYF
NA | TRBJ2-7 | NA | TRBV5-1 | TGCGCCAGCAGCTTGGCCAAGGCATCCGGCGAGCAGTACTTC | CASSLAKASGEQYF
TRBD2 | TRBJ2-3 | NA | TRBV19 | TGTGCCAGTAAGCGGGGCGCAGATACGCAGTATTTT | CASKRGADTQYF
TRBD1 | TRBJ1-6 | NA | TRBV7-6 | TGTGCCAGCAGCTGGAGACAGGGTAACAATTCACCCCTCCACTTT | CASSWRQGNNSPLHF
TRBD2 | TRBJ2-3 | few | TRBV15 | TGTGCCACCAGCCTTGGACTAGCGGGGGTCACAGATACGCAGTATTTT | CATSLGLAGVTDTQYF
NA | TRBJ1-2 | NA | TRBV21-1 | TGTGCCAGCAGCAAAGCCGTGGGGAACTATGGCTACACCTTC | CASSKAVGNYGYTF
NA | TRBJ2-3 | NA | TRBV5-1 | TGCGCCAGCAGCATACAGGGCTCAGATACGCAGTATTTT | CASSIQGSDTQYF
NA | TRBJ2-7 | NA | TRBV3-1 | TGTGCCAGCAGCCATAGGGGCCTTTCCGAGCAGTACTTC | CASSHRGLSEQYF
TRBD1 | TRBJ1-6 | NA | TRBV20-1 | TGCAGTGCTATAACGGGACAGGGCTCTCGAAATTCACCCCTCCACTTT | CSAITGQGSRNSPLHF
TRBD1 | TRBJ2-3 | few | TRBV7-2 | TGTGCCAGCAGCGAAAGGGGGCGGTGGGCTAGCACAGATACGCAGTATTTT | CASSERGRWASTDTQYF
NA | TRBJ2-7 | once | TRBV20-1 | TGCAGTGCTAGTCATAGTAAGGACGAGCAGTACTTC | CSASHSKDEQYF
NA | TRBJ2-7 | few | TRBV7-2 | TGTGCCAGCAGTGGGGGGGGACAGTTCTATTACGAGCAGTACTTC | CASSGGGQFYYEQYF
NA | TRBJ2-7 | few | TRBV29-1 | TGCAGCGTTGCTTACAGCTCCTACGAGCAGTACTTC | CSVAYSSYEQYF
TRBD1 | TRBJ2-7 | NA | TRBV9 | TGTGCCGGCAGCGCCCCAGGGACAGGGGAAATCGAGCAGTACTTC | CAGSAPGTGEIEQYF
TRBD2 | TRBJ2-5 | NA | TRBV29-1 | TGCAGCGTTCCCCGACGGGAGGGGCAAGAGATCCAGTACTTC | CSVPRREGQEIQYF
TRBD1 | TRBJ1-2 | NA | TRBV6-1 | TGTGCCAGCAGTGGGGACAGGGGACACTATGGCTACACCTTC | CASSGDRGHYGYTF
NA | TRBJ1-1 | NA | TRBV11-2 | TGTGCCAGCAGCTCCAAGACGGGGGGTGGCACTGAAGCTTTCTTT | CASSSKTGGGTEAFF
TRBD2 | TRBJ2-3 | NA | TRBV6-1 | TGTGCCAGCAGTCGCCACAGGCTAGCGGGCTCCACAGATACGCAGTATTTT | CASSRHRLAGSTDTQYF
TRBD1 | TRBJ2-7 | NA | TRBV6-1 | TGTGCCAGCAGTGATCCTTGGACAGGTATCTACGAGCAGTACTTC | CASSDPWTGIYEQYF
TRBD1 | TRBJ1-2 | NA | TRBV28 | TGTACCAGCCTAGCGGGGACAGCCAACTATGGCTACACCTTC | CTSLAGTANYGYTF
TRBD2 | TRBJ2-3 | NA | TRBV3-1 | TGTGCCAGCAGCCGGGGACAAGGCTTGCTGACTAGCGGGAGCACAGATACGCAGTATTTT | CASSRGQGLLTSGSTDTQYF
TRBD1 | TRBJ1-5 | NA | TRBV15 | TGTGCCACCAGCAGGGGACAGCCGGGTCAGCCCCAGCATTTT | CATSRGQPGQPQHF
NA | TRBJ2-3 | NA | TRBV20-1 | TGCAGTGCTCGGACCTCTTTCTGCACAGATACGCAGTATTTT | CSARTSFCTDTQYF
TRBD2 | TRBJ2-1 | NA | TRBV28 | TGTGCCACCGCGAGGGAGGGTTTTTCCAATGAGCAGTTCTTC | CATAREGFSNEQFF
NA | TRBJ2-4 | NA | TRBV20-1 | TGCAGTGCCGGTTGGAGTACCCTAGCCAAAAACATTCAGTACTTC | CSAGWSTLAKNIQYF
TRBD1 | TRBJ2-5 | few | TRBV27 | TGTGCCAGCAGTTTTGGGGCGGGACAGGGAGCGACCCAGTACTTC | CASSFGAGQGATQYF
NA | TRBJ2-3 | NA | TRBV7-2 | TGTGCCAGCAGCGGCCGCGGAGATACGCAGTATTTT | CASSGRGDTQYF
NA | TRBJ1-5 | NA | TRBV4-3 | TGCGCCAGCAGCCAAGTGGGGGCAGGAACATATAGCAATCAGCCCCAGCATTTT | CASSQVGAGTYSNQPQHF
NA | TRBJ2-1 | NA | TRBV20-1 | TGCAGTGCTGATTCCAGACCAGGGAGAGGGCAGTTCTTC | CSADSRPGRGQFF
NA | TRBJ1-6 | NA | TRBV27 | TGTGCCAGCAGTTTAGCAGGGGCAAGCAATTCACCCCTCCACTTT | CASSLAGASNSPLHF
NA | TRBJ2-5 | few | TRBV7-2 | TGTGCCAGCAGCTTAGTAGGGACAGCCGCAGGGGGGGAGACCCAGTACTTC | CASSLVGTAAGGETQYF
NA | TRBJ2-6 | NA | TRBV6-2/TRBV6-3 | TGTGCCAGCAGTTATAGGGGATCTAGGGCCAACGTCCTGACTTTC | CASSYRGSRANVLTF
TRBD1 | TRBJ2-5 | NA | TRBV20-1 | TGCAGTGCCTCGTTACAGGGGCGAATAACCCAAGAGACCCAGTACTTC | CSASLQGRITQETQYF
NA | TRBJ2-1 | NA | TRBV7-2 | TGTGCCAGCAGCCCTCGGGTCTCCTACGAGCAGTTCTTC | CASSPRVSYEQFF